The 31 T cell receptor beta chains reported below all come from one sample, sequenced in a study of cytomegalovirus exposure and HLA in healthy donors listed by TCRdb under 2017. Libraries came from the immunoSEQ multiplex PCR assay. The multiplex PCR relied on a mix of 60 forward primers for TCR Vbeta segments and 13 reverse primers for TCR Jbeta segments. TCRdb retrieved this table from immuneACCESS and kept in-frame rearrangements only. Not all clones are present; in checked studies, unresolved V genes account for under half, and no reason is known for the remainder. Across this sample there are about 96,000 clones, with approximately 74% seen only once. The ten most abundant clones make up around an eighth of the sample. What was sequenced was PBMCs. Source of these receptors: a woman in her 70s in good health and CMV-seropositive.

The V call is TRBV19, the J call TRBJ2-7; 7 bases fit TRBD1. Germline trimming cut 10 bases from V and 2 bases from J; bases unmatched to any gene: 5. Looked up from germline, CDR1 is LNHDA and CDR2 is SQIVND (reference sequence). The CDR3 contains 12 residues. CDR3 bases: TGTGCCACCAGCAGGGGGACCTACGAGCAGTACTTC. Its protein is CATSRGTYEQYF.

The chain recombines TRBV5-1 with TRBJ1-1; the D is unclear. This CDR3 is 13 amino acids long. With 4 bases removed from V and 0 bases from J, the gap between germline ends came to 7 bases. Germline V lookup: CDR1 SGHRS, CDR2 YFSETQ. The CDR3 here is CASSPLLNTEAFF. CDR3 in DNA: TGCGCCAGCAGCCCCCTCCTGAACACTGAAGCTTTCTTT.

V and J are TRBV11-2 and TRBJ2-2; perhaps TRBD1 as D (5 bases). The germline gives CDR1 SGHAT, CDR2 FQNNGV. This CDR3 contains 15 residues. Deletions cut 1 base from V and 4 bases from J, with 10 bases between. This chain's CDR3 is CASSLGGRVTGELFF. The CDR3 DNA reads as TGTGCCAGCAGCTTAGGAGGCAGGGTCACCGGGGAGCTGTTTTTT.

The chain joins TRBV6-5 to TRBJ2-1, with 10 positions matching TRBD2. Germline V gives CDR1 MNHEY, CDR2 SVGAGI. With 0 bases clipped from V and 9 bases from J, the junction kept 5 bases outside the gene matches. CDR3 length: 15 amino acids. Here the CDR3 reads CASSYSLAGEIEQFF. In nucleotides, the CDR3 is TGTGCCAGCAGTTACTCCCTAGCGGGAGAGATTGAGCAGTTCTTC.

V gene TRBV4-1 combines with J gene TRBJ1-4; D may be TRBD1 (5 bases). Per the germline V gene, CDR1 is MGHRA and CDR2 is YSYEKL. The germline V and J ends were trimmed by 4 bases and 7 bases, with 16 bases remaining between them. The CDR3 loop spans 15 amino acids. The CDR3 sequence is CASSPTGGIGEKLFF. CDR3 bases: TGCGCCAGCAGCCCTACAGGCGGCATTGGTGAAAAACTGTTTTTT.

The chain recombines TRBV5-5 with TRBJ2-3; D is possibly TRBD1 (5 bases). Per germline, CDR1 SGHKS and CDR2 YYEKEE (reference sequence). With 4 bases removed from V and 4 bases from J, the gap between germline ends came to 13 bases. The CDR3 has 14 residues. CDR3 residues: CASSPPRAPDTQYF. The CDR3 DNA sequence: TGTGCCAGCAGCCCACCCAGGGCGCCAGATACGCAGTATTTT.

The chain uses TRBV19 and TRBJ2-1; the match to TRBD2 covers 7 bases. Germline V lookup: CDR1 LNHDA, CDR2 SQIVND (reference sequence). After removal of 0 bases from V and 5 bases from J, the junction contained 13 bases not matched to a gene. The length of the CDR3 is 18 residues. CDR3 nucleotide sequence: TGTGCCAGTAGTATAGACGGCCTCGGAGGGACTAATAACAATGAGCAGTTCTTC. This encodes CASSIDGLGGTNNNEQFF.

This clone occurred a few times. This chain links TRBV7-9 with TRBJ1-2, with a weak D call TRBD1 (5 bases). V shed 1 base and J shed 2 bases, with 11 bases lying between them. The CDR3 length is 15 residues. CDR1 is SEHNR and CDR2 is FQNEAQ in the germline V gene (reference sequence). The CDR3 region has the DNA TGTGCCAGCAGCTTAGTTGGGGCGGCCAACTATGGCTACACCTTC. This gives the protein CASSLVGAANYGYTF.

About this clone itself: At one end the junction does not follow the germline gene, possibly because of a read error. V gene TRBV7-9 combines with J gene TRBJ2-3; tentatively, D is TRBD2 (6 bases). CDR3 length: 11 amino acids. Germline V lookup: CDR1 SEHNR, CDR2 FQNEAQ (reference sequence). In nucleotides, the CDR3 is TGTTCCAGCACCTTAAAGCGGGCTCAGTATTTT. It encodes CSSTLKRAQYF.

The V call is TRBV2, the J call TRBJ1-3; 9 bases map to TRBD1. In germline, CDR1 is SNHLY, CDR2 FYNNEI. This CDR3 has 13 amino acids. V lost 6 bases to trimming and J lost 4 bases; unmatched junction nucleotides: 1. CDR3 coding DNA: TGTGCCAGCAGGGGGACAGGGGGAAACACCATATATTTT. Its translation: CASRGTGGNTIYF. The variable domain in full, completed from reference TRBV2 and TRBJ1-3, reads EPEVTQTPSHQVTQMGQEVILRCVPISNHLYFYWYRQILGQKVEFLVSFYNNEISEKSEIFDDQFSVERPDGSNFTLKIRSTKLEDSAMYFCASRGTGGNTIYFGEGSWLTVV.

The J gene is TRBJ1-1, the V gene TRBV6-1; D is perhaps TRBD1 (5 bases). Trimming removed 7 bases from V and 1 base from J, with 13 bases in between. Germline V gives CDR1 MNHNS, CDR2 SASEGT. The CDR3 has 14 residues. The CDR3 sequence: CASTEEGPNTEAFF. The CDR3 bases are TGTGCCAGCACCGAGGAGGGGCCGAACACTGAAGCTTTCTTT.

This clone has only a few counts. The gene calls are TRBV5-4 and TRBJ1-1, with TRBD1 matching 8 bases. The CDR3 runs to 14 residues. CDR1 is SGHNT and CDR2 is YYREEE in the germline V gene (reference sequence). V lost 4 bases, J lost 10 bases, and 12 bases stayed unmatched. Here the CDR3 DNA reads TGTGCCAGCAGCCGCAACGGACAGGGTAGAGGAGCTTTCTTT. Protein product: CASSRNGQGRGAFF.

V gene TRBV20-1 combines with J gene TRBJ1-4; 7 positions match TRBD1. CDR1 is DFQATT, CDR2 SNEGSKA, per germline (reference sequence). The CDR3 length is 11 residues. V lost 6 bases to trimming and J lost 7 bases; unmatched junction nucleotides: 2. The CDR3 sequence: CSAAGGEKLFF. The CDR3 DNA reads as TGCAGTGCCGCAGGGGGTGAAAAACTGTTTTTT.

Comment on this clone: Within the sample, other DNA sequences also encode this same CDR3. CDR3 bases: TGTGCCAGCAGCCAGCTAGCGGGGGGTAACACAGATACGCAGTATTTT. As protein: CASSQLAGGNTDTQYF. V usage is TRBV4-2 and J usage is TRBJ2-3, with 11 bases lining up with TRBD2. The J segment lost 2 bases and the V segment lost 3 bases, leaving 4 bases of the junction unmatched. The CDR3 extends over 16 amino acids. CDR1 and CDR2 (germline): LGHNA, YNFKEQ.

The rearrangement links TRBV7-3 to TRBJ2-7, with D possibly being TRBD1 (7 bases). This CDR3 region has 14 residues. The V end lost 5 bases, the J end lost 0 bases, and 11 bases lay between the germline ends. The V gene's germline CDR1 is SGHTA and CDR2 FQGTGA. CDR3 residues: CASSPGGNSYEQYF. CDR3 in DNA: TGTGCCAGCAGCCCAGGGGGGAACTCCTACGAGCAGTACTTC.

The V and J genes are TRBV7-2 and TRBJ1-4, with D perhaps TRBD1 (6 bases). V was shortened by 4 bases and J by 11 bases, with 20 bases between the two germline ends. Looked up from germline, CDR1 is SGHTA and CDR2 is FQGNSA. The CDR3 spans 15 residues. CDR3 bases: TGTGCCAGCAGCTCCTCGACAGGCCTCAATAGGAAACTGTTTTTT. Translating it yields CASSSSTGLNRKLFF. The whole variable domain, filled in from reference TRBV7-2 and TRBJ1-4, reads GAGVSQSPSNKVTEKGKDVELRCDPISGHTALYWYRQSLGQGLEFLIYFQGNSAPDKSGLPSDRFSAERTGGSVSTLTIQRTQQEDSAVYLCASSSSTGLNRKLFFGSGTQLSVL.

The V call is TRBV5-1, the J call TRBJ2-1; D might be TRBD2 (5 bases). CDR3 length: 17 amino acids. The germline V gene encodes CDR1 SGHRS and CDR2 YFSETQ. Trimming took off 1 base at V and 0 bases at J, with 14 bases between the two ends. The CDR3 sequence: CASSLIRPGGSYNEQFF. The CDR3 coding sequence is TGCGCCAGCAGCTTGATTCGCCCAGGAGGCTCCTACAATGAGCAGTTCTTC.

The V call is TRBV14, the J call TRBJ1-1; possibly TRBD1 for D (6 bases). Per germline, CDR1 SGHDN and CDR2 FVKESK. This CDR3 is 14 amino acids long. Trimming shortened V by 5 bases and J by 2 bases, and 12 bases separated the two germline ends. The CDR3 DNA sequence: TGTGCCAGCAGCAACCTACAGGGAAACACTGAAGCTTTCTTT. Translated, it gives CASSNLQGNTEAFF.

Here the CDR3 reads CASRSGASSSEQYF. The CDR3 DNA reads TGCGCCAGCAGATCGGGAGCATCTTCGTCCGAGCAGTACTTC. The V gene is TRBV5-1, the J gene TRBJ2-7; a weak D match, TRBD2 (6 bases). Looked up from germline, CDR1 is SGHRS and CDR2 is YFSETQ. This CDR3 has 14 amino acids. Between the trimmed V and J ends, which lost 5 bases and 6 bases, there was a span of 18 bases.

The rearrangement joins TRBV5-1 to TRBJ2-5; TRBD1 agrees at 10 bases. V lost 2 bases, J lost 6 bases, and 10 bases stayed unmatched. The V gene's germline CDR1 is SGHRS and CDR2 YFSETQ. This CDR3 contains 16 residues. The CDR3 DNA reads TGCGCCAGCAGCTTTGCCGGGACAGGGGTATCGCAGACCCAGTACTTC. It translates to CASSFAGTGVSQTQYF.

V gene TRBV9 combines with J gene TRBJ2-1; TRBD2 aligns across 8 bases. Germline V gene lookup returns CDR1 SGDLS and CDR2 YYNGEE. The CDR3 loop spans 16 amino acids. V trimming: 3 bases; J trimming: 1 base; junction bases outside the gene matches: 6. Here the CDR3 reads CASSETGGLSYNEQFF. The CDR3 bases are TGTGCCAGCAGCGAAACGGGGGGGTTGTCCTACAATGAGCAGTTCTTC.

The CDR3 DNA follows: TGTGCCAGCAGCGGGGGACAGGTCTATAATTCACCCCTCCACTTT. Protein sequence: CASSGGQVYNSPLHF. The rearrangement uses TRBV5-6 and TRBJ1-6; 8 bases line up with TRBD1. J was trimmed by 3 bases and V by 4 bases; bases with no gene match: 3. CDR1 and CDR2 (germline): SGHDT, YYEEEE. The CDR3 contains 15 residues.

The chain couples TRBV13 to TRBJ2-1; D is possibly TRBD1 (6 bases). V was clipped by 1 base and J by 2 bases, with 21 bases between them. Per germline, CDR1 PRHDT and CDR2 FYEKMQ (reference sequence). The CDR3 spans 19 residues. The CDR3 reads CASSLVPGAAESPYNEQFF. The CDR3 nucleotides read TGTGCCAGCAGCTTAGTTCCAGGGGCGGCAGAGTCTCCCTACAATGAGCAGTTCTTC.

On this clone itself: The junction and the germline gene differ at one end; a read error may be behind it. This chain's CDR3 is CASSSTSGGEQFF. The CDR3 DNA sequence: TGTGCTAGCAGCTCGACTAGCGGGGGTGAGCAGTTCTTC. This chain links TRBV7-7 with TRBJ2-1; TRBD2 matches at 12 bases. The germline V gene encodes CDR1 SSHAT and CDR2 FNYEAQ (reference sequence). This CDR3 has 13 residues.

This chain connects TRBV28 to TRBJ2-5; D is uncertain. The CDR3 covers 12 residues. V was cut by 6 bases and J by 7 bases, with 12 bases left in between. Germline V gene data show CDR1 as MDHEN and CDR2 as SYDVKM. The CDR3 coding sequence is TGTGCCAGCAGCCCCCTTCCTTGGACCCAGTACTTC. Protein: CASSPLPWTQYF.

A note on this clone: Other DNA sequences of this sample code for an identical CDR3. The chain joins TRBV18 to TRBJ2-4, with a possible D match to TRBD1 (5 bases). CDR3 size: 15 residues. Trimming shortened V by 0 bases and J by 1 base, and 7 bases separated the two germline ends. The germline CDR1 and CDR2 sequences are KGHSH and LQKENI. This CDR3 reads CASSPPSGAKNIQYF. The CDR3 DNA is TGTGCCAGCTCACCACCGTCAGGGGCCAAAAACATTCAGTACTTC.

The chain combines TRBV18 with TRBJ1-5; 8 bases fit TRBD1. CDR3 length equals 16 residues. Losses at the gene ends were 4 bases for V and 6 bases for J; bases not matched to a gene: 11. CDR1 KGHSH and CDR2 LQKENI come from the germline V gene. CDR3 DNA sequence: TGTGCCAGCTCACTAGGACTGCAGGGGGCAGGTCAGCCCCAGCATTTT. Residues: CASSLGLQGAGQPQHF.

The V gene is TRBV4-1, the J gene TRBJ2-1; D may be TRBD1 (6 bases). The CDR3 has 15 amino acids. Per the germline V gene, CDR1 is MGHRA and CDR2 is YSYEKL. Between the trimmed V and J ends, which lost 1 base and 8 bases, there was a span of 15 bases. The CDR3 DNA is TGCGCCAGCAGCCAAGGGGAAAACAGGGCTCATGAGCAGTTCTTC. It specifies CASSQGENRAHEQFF.

This rearrangement joins TRBV6-4 to TRBJ2-5, with D tentatively TRBD2 (6 bases). V was clipped by 2 bases and J by 1 base, with 8 bases between them. Germline CDR1 is MRHNA and CDR2 is SNTAGT. This CDR3 has 14 amino acids. The CDR3 DNA reads TGTGCCAGCAGTGACGGCGGGGCCCAAGAGACCCAGTACTTC. Translating it yields CASSDGGAQETQYF.

This CDR3 is CASSYRTTDTQYF. DNA for the CDR3: TGTGCCAGCAGTTACCGAACAACAGATACGCAGTATTTT. The rearrangement joins TRBV6-5 to TRBJ2-3; D remains unclear. This CDR3 spans 13 amino acids. Germline V lookup: CDR1 MNHEY, CDR2 SVGAGI. Trimming shortened V by 2 bases and J by 3 bases, and 6 bases separated the two germline ends.

The sample holds one count of this clone. The chain has TRBV5-5 and TRBJ1-5; D remains ambiguous. This CDR3 spans 15 amino acids. V lost 0 bases to trimming and J lost 5 bases, with 12 bases between them. CDR1 is SGHKS, CDR2 YYEKEE, per germline (reference sequence). The CDR3: CASSLVVSEYQPQHF. Written as DNA, the CDR3 is TGTGCCAGCAGCTTGGTCGTATCTGAGTATCAGCCCCAGCATTTT. Based on the CDR3 plus reference TRBV5-5 and TRBJ1-5, the full variable domain is DAGVTQSPTHLIKTRGQQVTLRCSPISGHKSVSWYQQVLGQGPQFIFQYYEKEERGRGNFPDRFSARQFPNYSSELNVNALLLGDSALYLCASSLVVSEYQPQHFGDGTRLSIL.